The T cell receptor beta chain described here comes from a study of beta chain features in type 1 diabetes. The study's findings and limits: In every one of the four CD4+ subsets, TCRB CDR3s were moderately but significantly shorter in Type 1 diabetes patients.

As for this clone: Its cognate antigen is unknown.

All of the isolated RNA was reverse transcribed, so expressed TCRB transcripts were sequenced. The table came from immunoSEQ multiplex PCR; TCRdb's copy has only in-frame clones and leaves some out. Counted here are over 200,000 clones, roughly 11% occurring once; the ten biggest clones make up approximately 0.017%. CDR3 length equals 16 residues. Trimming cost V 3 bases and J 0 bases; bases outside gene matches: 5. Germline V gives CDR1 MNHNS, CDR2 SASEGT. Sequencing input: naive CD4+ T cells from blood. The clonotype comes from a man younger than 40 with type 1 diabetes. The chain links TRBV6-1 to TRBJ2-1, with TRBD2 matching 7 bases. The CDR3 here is CASSDASGGSYNEQFF. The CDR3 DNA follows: TGTGCCAGCAGTGATGCTAGCGGAGGCTCCTACAATGAGCAGTTCTTC.